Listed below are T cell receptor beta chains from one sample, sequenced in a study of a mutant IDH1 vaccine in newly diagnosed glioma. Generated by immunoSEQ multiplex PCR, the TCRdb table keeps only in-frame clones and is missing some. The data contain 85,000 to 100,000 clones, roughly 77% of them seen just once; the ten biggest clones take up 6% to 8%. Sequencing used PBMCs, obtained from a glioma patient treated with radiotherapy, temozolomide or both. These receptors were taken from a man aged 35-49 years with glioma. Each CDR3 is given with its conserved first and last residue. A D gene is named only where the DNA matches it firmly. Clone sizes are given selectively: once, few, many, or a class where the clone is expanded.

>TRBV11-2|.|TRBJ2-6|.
CASSLAGANVLTF
TGTGCCAGCAGCTTAGCTGGGGCCAACGTCCTGACTTTC
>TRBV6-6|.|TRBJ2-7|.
CASSLRQGGRDEQYF
TGTGCCAGCAGCTTGCGACAGGGAGGACGGGACGAGCAGTACTTC
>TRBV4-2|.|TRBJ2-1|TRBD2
CASSQDPASGAEQFF
TGTGCCAGCAGCCAAGATCCGGCTAGCGGGGCTGAGCAGTTCTTC
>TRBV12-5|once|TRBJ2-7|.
CARGSGRCSYEQYF
TGTGCTAGGGGATCGGGACGGTGCTCCTACGAGCAGTACTTC
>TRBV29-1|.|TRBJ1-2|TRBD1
CSVEVQGALDYGYTF
TGCAGCGTTGAAGTACAGGGGGCTCTGGACTATGGCTACACCTTC
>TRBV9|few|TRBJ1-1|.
CASSVVAGMNTEAFF
TGTGCCAGCAGCGTAGTGGCAGGGATGAACACTGAAGCTTTCTTT
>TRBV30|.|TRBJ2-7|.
CAWSLAERRYEQYF
TGTGCCTGGAGTTTAGCGGAGAGGCGCTACGAGCAGTACTTC
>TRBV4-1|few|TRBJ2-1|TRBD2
CASSYRETSGGLSSYNEQFF
TGCGCCAGCAGCTACCGAGAGACTAGCGGGGGCCTTAGCTCCTACAATGAGCAGTTCTTC
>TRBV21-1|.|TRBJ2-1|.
CASSKTKGRVNEQFF
TGTGCCAGCAGCAAGACTAAGGGAAGGGTCAATGAGCAGTTCTTC
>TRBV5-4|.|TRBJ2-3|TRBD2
CASSLTSGKGTQYF
TGTGCCAGCAGCTTGACTAGCGGGAAGGGTACGCAGTATTTT
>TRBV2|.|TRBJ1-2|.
CASTPSGYGNYGYTF
TGTGCCAGCACCCCCTCGGGATACGGCAACTATGGCTACACCTTC
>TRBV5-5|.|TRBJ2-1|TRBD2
CASSFAAGGYNEQFF
TGTGCCAGCAGCTTCGCGGCGGGAGGGTACAATGAGCAGTTCTTC
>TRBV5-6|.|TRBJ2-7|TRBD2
CASSSPRGVYEQYF
TGTGCCAGCAGCTCGCCCCGGGGGGTCTACGAGCAGTACTTC
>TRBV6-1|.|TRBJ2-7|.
CASSEGGSSYEQYF
TGTGCCAGCAGTGAAGGTGGCAGCTCCTACGAGCAGTACTTC
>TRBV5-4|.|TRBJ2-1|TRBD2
CASSGGLAGNNEQFF
TGTGCCAGCAGCGGGGGACTAGCGGGAAATAATGAGCAGTTCTTC
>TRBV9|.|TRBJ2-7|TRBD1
CASSVRQGPGYEQYF
TGTGCCAGCAGCGTCCGACAGGGACCGGGCTACGAGCAGTACTTC
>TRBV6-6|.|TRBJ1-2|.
CASSYSGQGGGYTF
TGTGCCAGCAGTTACTCGGGGCAGGGAGGTGGCTACACCTTC
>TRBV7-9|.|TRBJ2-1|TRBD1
CASSHRGDEQFF
TGTGCCAGCAGCCACAGGGGCGATGAGCAGTTCTTC
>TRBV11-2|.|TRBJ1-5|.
CASSLGQVGNQPQHF
TGTGCCAGCAGCTTAGGACAGGTGGGCAATCAGCCCCAGCATTTT
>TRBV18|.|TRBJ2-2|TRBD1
CASSRDSNTGELFF
TGTGCCAGCTCACGGGACAGTAACACCGGGGAGCTGTTTTTT
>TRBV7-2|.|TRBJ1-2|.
CASSPGTSRGYTF
TGTGCCAGCAGCCCCGGGACATCGCGAGGCTACACCTTC
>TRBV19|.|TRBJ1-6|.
CASSIRGNSPLHF
TGTGCCAGTAGTATAAGGGGGAATTCACCCCTCCACTTT
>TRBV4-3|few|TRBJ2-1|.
CASSRRRGELIDEQFF
TGCGCCAGCAGCCGGCGGCGGGGCGAACTGATCGATGAGCAGTTCTTC
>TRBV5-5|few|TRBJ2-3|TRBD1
CASSPGTATDTQYF
TGTGCCAGCAGCCCCGGGACAGCCACAGATACGCAGTATTTT
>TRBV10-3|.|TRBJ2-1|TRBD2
CAISDGTSGSYNEQFF
TGTGCCATCAGCGACGGGACTAGCGGGAGTTACAATGAGCAGTTCTTC
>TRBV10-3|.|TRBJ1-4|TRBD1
CAIRGTETEKLFF
TGTGCCATCAGGGGGACAGAGACTGAAAAACTGTTTTTT
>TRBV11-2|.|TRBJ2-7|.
CASSLAPGASSYEQYF
TGTGCCAGCAGCTTAGCTCCAGGGGCCAGCTCCTACGAGCAGTACTTC
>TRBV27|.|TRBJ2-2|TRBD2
CARPGLAGGTNTGELFF
TGTGCCAGGCCGGGACTAGCGGGAGGGACGAACACCGGGGAGCTGTTTTTT
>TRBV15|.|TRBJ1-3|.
CATSRGAVGNTIYF
TGTGCCACCAGCAGAGGGGCAGTTGGAAACACCATATATTTT
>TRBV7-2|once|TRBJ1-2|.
CASSLTLRAAGYTF
TGTGCCAGCAGCTTAACCTTGAGGGCTGCTGGCTACACCTTC
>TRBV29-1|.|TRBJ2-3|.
CSVLGGTGGGTDTQYF
TGCAGCGTCCTTGGGGGCACAGGCGGAGGGACAGATACGCAGTATTTT